Sequencing of this T cell receptor beta chain was carried out in a study of T cell responses to AZD1222 COVID-19 vaccine. Clones were read by immunoSEQ multiplex PCR, and TCRdb kept only the in-frame ones, dropping some. The sample lists 150,000 to 200,000 clones; 80% to 95% were seen once. The germline V and J ends were trimmed by 4 bases and 7 bases, with 14 bases remaining between them. Germline CDR1 reads KGHSH; CDR2 reads LQKENI. The CDR3 runs 14 residues. This chain links TRBV18 with TRBJ2-1; maybe TRBD1 (6 bases). The source is an adult who received the AZD1222 COVID-19 vaccine. Here the sequenced sample was peripheral blood, taken 28 days after the second AZD1222 dose. CDR3: CASSLSQGHNEQFF. The CDR3 DNA follows: TGTGCCAGCTCACTGTCGCAGGGGCATAATGAGCAGTTCTTC.